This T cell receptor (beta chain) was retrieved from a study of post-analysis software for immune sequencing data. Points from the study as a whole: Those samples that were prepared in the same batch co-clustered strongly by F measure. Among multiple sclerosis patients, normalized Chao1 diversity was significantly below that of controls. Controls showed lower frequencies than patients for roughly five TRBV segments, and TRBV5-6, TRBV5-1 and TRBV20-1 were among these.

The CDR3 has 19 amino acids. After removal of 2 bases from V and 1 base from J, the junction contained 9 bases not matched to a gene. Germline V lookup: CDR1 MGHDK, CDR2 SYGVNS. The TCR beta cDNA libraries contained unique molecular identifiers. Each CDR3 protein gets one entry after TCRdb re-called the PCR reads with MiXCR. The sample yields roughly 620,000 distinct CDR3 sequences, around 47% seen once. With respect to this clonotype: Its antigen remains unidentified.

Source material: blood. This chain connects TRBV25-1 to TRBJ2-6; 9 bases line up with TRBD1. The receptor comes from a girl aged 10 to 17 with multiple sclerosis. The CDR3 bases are TGTGCCAGCAGTGAACCCAAAACAGGGGGCCTTTCTGGGGCCAACGTCCTGACTTTC. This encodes CASSEPKTGGLSGANVLTF.